This is a list of T cell receptor beta chains from one sample in a study of OX40 agonist ivuxolimab in advanced cancers. Clones were sequenced by immunoSEQ multiplex PCR, and TCRdb holds only the in-frame ones, with some missing. Among about 69,000 clones listed, around 83% were seen once. Here the sequenced sample was CD4+ or CD8+ T cells sorted from blood, taken in a trial of the OX40 agonist ivuxolimab. Receptors were obtained from an adult with an advanced solid tumor such as melanoma, head and neck, liver or kidney cancer. Each CDR3 is given with its conserved first and last residue. A D gene is named only where the DNA matches it firmly. Where a row states a size, it is once, few, many or the class of an expanded clone; other rows omit it.

CDR3 protein: CASSPGGDAYEQYF
CDR3 DNA: TGCGCCAGCAGCCCCGGGGGGGACGCCTACGAGCAGTACTTC
clone size: -
V gene: TRBV5-1
J gene: TRBJ2-7
D gene: TRBD2

CDR3 protein: CASSSWGVAASSYNEQFF
CDR3 DNA: TGTGCCAGCAGCTCCTGGGGGGTAGCGGCTAGCTCCTACAATGAGCAGTTCTTC
clone size: -
V gene: TRBV7-9
J gene: TRBJ2-1
D gene: -

CDR3 protein: CASSPAGVNTEAFF
CDR3 DNA: TGTGCCAGCAGCCCAGCGGGGGTGAACACTGAAGCTTTCTTT
clone size: -
V gene: TRBV14
J gene: TRBJ1-1
D gene: -

CDR3 protein: CASSIRSDGETQYF
CDR3 DNA: TGTGCCAGTAGTATAAGGAGCGACGGGGAGACCCAGTACTTC
clone size: -
V gene: TRBV19
J gene: TRBJ2-5
D gene: -

CDR3 protein: CASSRGETYEQYF
CDR3 DNA: TGTGCCAGCAGCCGGGGGGAGACCTACGAGCAGTACTTC
clone size: -
V gene: TRBV5-6
J gene: TRBJ2-7
D gene: TRBD2

CDR3 protein: CASSQEARGRTEAFF
CDR3 DNA: TGCGCCAGCAGCCAAGAGGCCAGGGGTAGAACTGAAGCTTTCTTT
clone size: -
V gene: TRBV4-1
J gene: TRBJ1-1
D gene: -

CDR3 protein: CASRIRDTNEKLFF
CDR3 DNA: TGTGCCAGTAGGATCAGGGATACTAATGAAAAACTGTTTTTT
clone size: few
V gene: TRBV19
J gene: TRBJ1-4
D gene: -

CDR3 protein: CASSGVWTGGGYQPQHF
CDR3 DNA: TGTGCCAGCAGTGGCGTATGGACAGGGGGCGGATATCAGCCCCAGCATTTT
clone size: few
V gene: TRBV6-1
J gene: TRBJ1-5
D gene: TRBD1

CDR3 protein: CASSEYPGGNTIYF
CDR3 DNA: TGTGCCAGCAGTGAATATCCAGGGGGTAACACCATATATTTT
clone size: -
V gene: TRBV6-1
J gene: TRBJ1-3
D gene: TRBD1

CDR3 protein: CSVARATYNEQFF
CDR3 DNA: TGCAGCGTTGCCAGGGCTACCTACAATGAGCAGTTCTTC
clone size: -
V gene: TRBV29-1
J gene: TRBJ2-1
D gene: -

CDR3 protein: CAISESGTLGGIADTQYF
CDR3 DNA: TGTGCCATCAGTGAGTCGGGTACGTTGGGGGGAATCGCAGATACGCAGTATTTT
clone size: -
V gene: TRBV10-3
J gene: TRBJ2-3
D gene: -

CDR3 protein: CASSTRGPSGYGYTF
CDR3 DNA: TGTGCCAGCAGTACCAGGGGGCCCTCAGGCTATGGCTACACCTTC
clone size: -
V gene: TRBV14
J gene: TRBJ1-2
D gene: TRBD1

CDR3 protein: CALITRNTFYEQYF
CDR3 DNA: TGTGCCTTGATAACACGGAACACCTTCTACGAGCAGTACTTC
clone size: once
V gene: TRBV30
J gene: TRBJ2-7
D gene: -

CDR3 protein: CASSLGASGPQETQYF
CDR3 DNA: TGCGCCAGCAGCTTGGGGGCTAGCGGACCCCAAGAGACCCAGTACTTC
clone size: -
V gene: TRBV5-1
J gene: TRBJ2-5
D gene: TRBD2

CDR3 protein: CASSQQLNYGYTF
CDR3 DNA: TGTGCCAGCAGCCAACAGCTGAACTATGGCTACACCTTC
clone size: -
V gene: TRBV7-2
J gene: TRBJ1-2
D gene: -

CDR3 protein: CASSPRGPIIYGYTF
CDR3 DNA: TGTGCCAGCAGCCCCCGCGGACCAATCATCTATGGCTACACCTTC
clone size: -
V gene: TRBV7-2
J gene: TRBJ1-2
D gene: -

CDR3 protein: CASSIQGTYTPQHF
CDR3 DNA: TGTGCCAGTAGTATACAGGGGACTTATACGCCCCAGCATTTT
clone size: once
V gene: TRBV19
J gene: TRBJ1-5
D gene: -

CDR3 protein: CASSLERGTGELFF
CDR3 DNA: TGTGCTAGCAGCTTAGAACGGGGCACCGGGGAGCTGTTTTTT
clone size: -
V gene: TRBV7-7
J gene: TRBJ2-2
D gene: -

CDR3 protein: CASSSGALTEAFF
CDR3 DNA: TGTGCCAGCAGCTCGGGGGCGCTTACTGAAGCTTTCTTT
clone size: -
V gene: TRBV7-9
J gene: TRBJ1-1
D gene: -

CDR3 protein: CAWSGRMSSGNTIYF
CDR3 DNA: TGTGCCTGGTCGGGACGCATGAGCTCTGGAAACACCATATATTTT
clone size: -
V gene: TRBV30
J gene: TRBJ1-3
D gene: -

CDR3 protein: CASSSKLRGIGELFF
CDR3 DNA: TGTGCCAGCAGCTCGAAGCTCAGGGGAATCGGGGAGCTGTTTTTT
clone size: -
V gene: TRBV11-3
J gene: TRBJ2-2
D gene: -

CDR3 protein: CATSDRLNTEAFF
CDR3 DNA: TGTGCCACTTCGGACAGGTTGAACACTGAAGCTTTCTTT
clone size: -
V gene: TRBV19
J gene: TRBJ1-1
D gene: TRBD1

CDR3 protein: CASSAGLAGANEQFF
CDR3 DNA: TGTGCCAGCAGTGCGGGACTAGCGGGGGCTAATGAGCAGTTCTTC
clone size: -
V gene: TRBV6-1
J gene: TRBJ2-1
D gene: TRBD2

CDR3 protein: CASSFGRGQGALEQFF
CDR3 DNA: TGTGCCAGCAGTTTTGGACGGGGACAGGGGGCATTGGAGCAGTTCTTC
clone size: -
V gene: TRBV28
J gene: TRBJ2-1
D gene: TRBD1

CDR3 protein: CASSLGGAGQETQYF
CDR3 DNA: TGCGCCAGCAGCTTGGGCGGGGCCGGCCAAGAGACCCAGTACTTC
clone size: -
V gene: TRBV5-1
J gene: TRBJ2-5
D gene: -

CDR3 protein: CASSVRGVSTSTDTQYF
CDR3 DNA: TGTGCCAGCAGCGTGAGGGGCGTCTCGACTAGCACAGATACGCAGTATTTT
clone size: -
V gene: TRBV9
J gene: TRBJ2-3
D gene: -

CDR3 protein: CASGYTLEQFF
CDR3 DNA: TGTGCCAGCGGTTACACCCTCGAGCAGTTCTTC
clone size: once
V gene: TRBV6-1
J gene: TRBJ2-1
D gene: -

CDR3 protein: CASSRTGGVRETQYF
CDR3 DNA: TGTGCCAGCAGCCGGACAGGGGGGGTGAGGGAGACCCAGTACTTC
clone size: -
V gene: TRBV7-7
J gene: TRBJ2-5
D gene: TRBD1

CDR3 protein: CASSPPGPAGNEQFF
CDR3 DNA: TGTGCCAGCTCACCACCGGGACCAGCGGGCAATGAGCAGTTCTTC
clone size: -
V gene: TRBV18
J gene: TRBJ2-1
D gene: -

CDR3 protein: CASSFAPQSSEQFF
CDR3 DNA: TGTGCCAGCAGCTTCGCTCCCCAGAGTTCTGAGCAGTTCTTC
clone size: -
V gene: TRBV5-6
J gene: TRBJ2-1
D gene: -

CDR3 protein: CASSFGVAGNTIYF
CDR3 DNA: TGCGCCAGCAGCTTCGGGGTGGCCGGAAACACCATATATTTT
clone size: -
V gene: TRBV5-1
J gene: TRBJ1-3
D gene: -

CDR3 protein: CASSQRGVRGEKLFF
CDR3 DNA: TGCGCCAGCAGCCAACGGGGCGTTAGGGGTGAAAAACTGTTTTTT
clone size: -
V gene: TRBV4-1
J gene: TRBJ1-4
D gene: -

CDR3 protein: CAYTSGRFEQYF
CDR3 DNA: TGTGCCTACACTAGCGGGAGATTCGAGCAGTACTTC
clone size: -
V gene: TRBV30
J gene: TRBJ2-7
D gene: TRBD2

CDR3 protein: CSVRQGQIGYTF
CDR3 DNA: TGCAGCGTGCGACAGGGACAGATTGGCTACACCTTC
clone size: -
V gene: TRBV29-1
J gene: TRBJ1-2
D gene: TRBD1

CDR3 protein: CSAGGATGELFF
CDR3 DNA: TGCAGCGCCGGGGGGGCTACCGGGGAGCTGTTTTTT
clone size: few
V gene: TRBV29-1
J gene: TRBJ2-2
D gene: TRBD2